This T cell receptor (beta chain) came from a study of blood T cell repertoires in COVID-19. Study background: COVID-19 samples from acute and convalescent phases originated in the United States, Italy and Spain. Sources were T cells, B-cell-depleted T cells, or PBMCs; the material itself was cDNA or gDNA.

Under the authors' procedure: Reference gene primer amplification gave nucleated cell count estimates. The protocol was immunoSEQ multiplex PCR, while the TCRdb copy is restricted to in-frame clones and leaves out a portion. Clone size and the V and J calls come from that table; the DNA yielded D and trimming. The sample records around 97,000 clones, around four fifths being singletons. Per germline, CDR1 MGHRA and CDR2 YSYEKL. V lost 0 bases, J lost 9 bases, and 18 bases lay in between. This CDR3 comprises 16 residues. The specimen was peripheral blood. This TCR derives from a human donor in a cohort sampled during active COVID-19. The rearrangement links TRBV4-1 to TRBJ2-1; weak D call: TRBD2 (5 bases). This CDR3 is CASSQDADLTQREQFF. The CDR3 nucleotides read TGCGCCAGCAGCCAAGATGCGGACTTAACCCAGCGTGAGCAGTTCTTC.